Each of the 12 T cell receptor beta chains below was sequenced from the same sample in a study of shared clonotypes between healthy human individuals. Some clones are missing from TCRdb's copy, which holds only in-frame ones; the method was immunoSEQ multiplex PCR. Counted here are under 1,100,000 clones, about four fifths occurring once; the ten biggest clones make up 0.61%. Sequencing was done on a sample of memory CD4+ T cells from PBMCs. Subset here: CD45RA-negative fraction. These receptor sequences come from a young man in good health. Some clones in this sample may be carry-over from other donors' samples.

This clone was seen just once. This chain links TRBV2 with TRBJ2-1, with D possibly being TRBD1 or TRBD2 (5 bases each). CDR1 is SNHLY and CDR2 is FYNNEI in the germline V gene. V lost 5 bases and J 1 base, leaving 12 bases between the germline ends. CDR3 length equals 15 residues. The CDR3 nucleotides are TGTGCCAGCAGTCGGGTATGGGGGTCCTACAATGAGCAGTTCTTC. Its translation: CASSRVWGSYNEQFF.

The rearrangement links TRBV9 to TRBJ2-7; a possible D gene is TRBD1 (5 bases). CDR3 length: 12 residues. Trimming pared 3 bases from V and 6 bases from J, leaving 10 bases between. The germline CDR1 and CDR2 sequences are SGDLS and YYNGEE. The CDR3 region is CASSADRGEQYF. In nucleotides, the CDR3 is TGTGCCAGCAGCGCCGACAGAGGCGAGCAGTACTTC.

This chain uses TRBV7-2 with TRBJ2-5; the D is unclear. The V end lost 2 bases, the J end lost 4 bases, and 20 bases lay between the germline ends. CDR1 and CDR2 (germline): SGHTA, FQGNSA. This CDR3 has 17 amino acids. CDR3 in DNA: TGTGCCAGCAGCTTAAGATTTCTAAGTCTGGGTGGAGAGACCCAGTACTTC. This gives the protein CASSLRFLSLGGETQYF.

The rearrangement uses TRBV28 and TRBJ2-5; 8 bases align to TRBD2. The CDR3 totals 13 residues. Germline values: CDR1 MDHEN, CDR2 SYDVKM. J gave up 5 bases and V 6 bases, and 5 bases lay outside the gene matches. CDR3 DNA: TGTGCCAGCAGCCCCGGGGGGGTGGAGACCCAGTACTTC. Protein sequence: CASSPGGVETQYF.

The rearrangement joins TRBV9 to TRBJ2-3, with D possibly being TRBD2 (5 bases). Germline V lookup: CDR1 SGDLS, CDR2 YYNGEE. V lost 5 bases and J lost 6, with 22 bases in between. The CDR3 spans 16 residues. The CDR3 region has the DNA TGTGCCAGCAGTTCCTCGGGGTGGAGGTTAGTGGATACGCAGTATTTT. Translated: CASSSSGWRLVDTQYF.

The V gene is TRBV5-6, the J gene TRBJ1-3, with 8 positions matching TRBD1. Germline values: CDR1 SGHDT, CDR2 YYEEEE. The CDR3 contains 16 residues. The junction had 9 bases not matched to a gene; V was cut back by 7 bases and J by 0 bases. CDR3 sequence: CASSLQGGSSGNTIYF. In DNA, the CDR3 is TGTGCCAGCTCGTTACAGGGGGGTTCCTCTGGAAACACCATATATTTT. The full variable domain, in which reference TRBV5-6 and TRBJ1-3 provide the parts outside the CDR3, is DAGVTQSPTHLIKTRGQQVTLRCSPKSGHDTVSWYQQALGQGPQFIFQYYEEEERQRGNFPDRFSGHQFPNYSSELNVNALLLGDSALYLCASSLQGGSSGNTIYFGEGSWLTVV.

As concerns this clone: The identical CDR3 is also encoded by other nucleotide sequences in the sample. The gene calls are TRBV5-1 and TRBJ1-1; weak D call: TRBD1 (5 bases). CDR1 is SGHRS and CDR2 is YFSETQ in the germline V gene. Trimming took off 1 base at V and 3 bases at J, with 7 bases between the two ends. The CDR3 contains 13 residues. The CDR3 sequence is CASSLTQDTEAFF. The DNA of the CDR3 is TGCGCCAGCAGCTTGACACAGGACACTGAAGCTTTCTTT.

This rearrangement joins TRBV28 to TRBJ2-4; D remains unclear. The CDR3 has 14 residues. Germline V lookup: CDR1 MDHEN, CDR2 SYDVKM. Trimming took 3 bases from V and 9 from J, leaving 15 bases between them. The CDR3 reads CASSFHRAIPIQYF. In DNA form, the CDR3 reads TGTGCCAGCAGTTTTCACCGTGCAATCCCCATTCAGTACTTC. Full variable domain (remainder filled in from reference TRBV28 and TRBJ2-4): DVKVTQSSRYLVKRTGEKVFLECVQDMDHENMFWYRQDPGLGLRLIYFSYDVKMKEKGDIPEGYSVSREKKERFSLILESASTNQTSMYLCASSFHRAIPIQYFGAGTRLSVL.

This clone is a singleton in its sample. The chain employs TRBV28 and TRBJ2-2, with 15 bases matching TRBD2. Germline trimming cut 6 bases from V and 7 bases from J; bases unmatched to any gene: 6. This CDR3 contains 16 residues. CDR1 is MDHEN and CDR2 is SYDVKM in the germline V gene. Here the CDR3 DNA reads TGTGCCAGCAGCATCCCGGGACTAGCGGGAGGCGGGGAGCTGTTTTTT. Amino acid sequence: CASSIPGLAGGGELFF.

This clone was recorded a few times. The V call is TRBV5-1, the J call TRBJ1-4, with 7 bases lining up with TRBD1. This CDR3 has 12 amino acids. The V and J ends lost 0 bases and 11 bases, in that order; junction bases with no gene match: 1. Per germline, CDR1 SGHRS and CDR2 YFSETQ. In nucleotides, the CDR3 is TGCGCCAGCAGCTTGGGACAGGGTAAACTGTTTTTT. It codes for CASSLGQGKLFF.

The genes are TRBV7-3 and TRBJ1-1, with D tentatively TRBD1 (5 bases). This CDR3 has 14 residues. Germline CDR1 and CDR2: SGHTA and FQGTGA. The ends were cut back, 6 bases at V and 2 bases at J, with 13 bases in the middle. The CDR3 DNA follows: TGTGCCAGCAGATTAGGGGAACTTAACACTGAAGCTTTCTTT. It encodes CASRLGELNTEAFF.

The rearrangement joins TRBV11-2 to TRBJ2-7, with D uncertain. This CDR3 spans 14 amino acids. V was cut by 3 bases and J by 3 bases, with 12 bases left in between. Per the germline V gene, CDR1 is SGHAT and CDR2 is FQNNGV. The DNA for the CDR3 is TGTGCCAGCAGCTTTGTGACCAGGCTCTACGAGCAGTACTTC. Protein product: CASSFVTRLYEQYF.